These 29 T cell receptor beta chains share one sample of origin, sequenced in a study of shared clonotypes between healthy human individuals. The protocol was immunoSEQ multiplex PCR, while the TCRdb copy is restricted to in-frame clones and leaves out a portion. Of hundreds of thousands of clones in the sample, 60% to 75% were seen once. Sequencing was performed on memory CD4+ T cells sorted from blood. Indicated subset: CD45RA-negative fraction. Every receptor here comes from a woman aged 25 to 39 in good health.

In its sample, this clone was seen a few times. This chain links TRBV11-3 with TRBJ2-5; no clear D gene. V was cut by 5 bases and J by 5 bases, with 15 bases left in between. CDR1 is SGHNT and CDR2 is YENEEA in the germline V gene. This CDR3 region has 14 residues. The CDR3 DNA follows: TGTGCCAGCAGCCATGCCCCTATGGGGGAGACCCAGTACTTC. It yields the protein CASSHAPMGETQYF.

This clone was recorded a few times. The chain is built from TRBV9 and TRBJ2-5; D is uncertain. V dropped 1 base and J dropped 0 bases, with 10 bases sitting between them. The CDR3 loop spans 15 amino acids. The germline V gene encodes CDR1 SGDLS and CDR2 YYNGEE. The CDR3 nucleotides read TGTGCCAGCAGCGTATATGGTAGGGACCAAGAGACCCAGTACTTC. It is translated as CASSVYGRDQETQYF.

This clone was found once. CDR3 coding DNA: TGTGCCAGCAGTTTAGTCGGCAGTTACACTGAAGCTTTCTTT. This gives the protein CASSLVGSYTEAFF. The rearrangement joins TRBV28 to TRBJ1-1; D is uncertain. The CDR3 spans 14 residues. V was trimmed by 2 bases and J by 3 bases, leaving 10 bases between them. Germline CDR1 is MDHEN and CDR2 is SYDVKM.

Of note for this clone: A much more abundant neighbour one base away suggests this may be a read error. The sample carries other DNA sequences with the same CDR3. The chain is built from TRBV28 and TRBJ1-1; 9 bases fit TRBD1. Germline CDR1 is MDHEN and CDR2 is SYDVKM. After removal of 8 bases from V and 2 bases from J, the junction contained 3 bases not matched to a gene. The CDR3 has 13 residues. The DNA for the CDR3 is TGTGCCAGCCAGGGACAGGGAAACACTGAAGCTTTCTTT. It translates to CASQGQGNTEAFF.

The chain carries TRBV6-6 and TRBJ2-7; D is undetermined. The CDR3 has 13 residues. The germline gives CDR1 MNHNY, CDR2 SVGAGI (reference sequence). Trimming shortened V by 6 bases and J by 2 bases, and 11 bases separated the two germline ends. The CDR3 coding sequence is TGTGCCAGCAGAGATACCAAGACCTACGAGCAGTACTTC. It encodes CASRDTKTYEQYF.

This clone was picked up a small number of times. The rearrangement joins TRBV28 to TRBJ2-5; 10 bases are a match to TRBD1. CDR3 length: 16 amino acids. Germline CDR1 reads MDHEN; CDR2 reads SYDVKM. The junction had 7 bases not matched to a gene; V was cut back by 5 bases and J by 1 base. The CDR3 coding sequence is TGTGCCAGCAGTCTCCACGGGACAGGGGCCCAAGAGACCCAGTACTTC. This gives the protein CASSLHGTGAQETQYF.

Of note for this clone: Other DNA sequences in the same sample also yield this CDR3. This rearrangement joins TRBV19 to TRBJ2-5; 12 bases fit TRBD2. Germline-derived CDR1 and CDR2 are LNHDA and SQIVND (reference sequence). Unmatched junction bases numbered 8, after V lost 4 bases and J lost 5 bases. The CDR3 is made up of 16 amino acids. The CDR3 is CASSTSGRARGETQYF. In DNA form, the CDR3 reads TGTGCCAGTAGTACTAGCGGGAGGGCCCGAGGGGAGACCCAGTACTTC.

This CDR3 is CASSVIQGRLTAFF. CDR3 coding DNA: TGTGCCAGCAGTGTAATACAGGGTCGCCTTACAGCTTTCTTT. The chain joins TRBV6-5 to TRBJ1-1; D perhaps matches TRBD1 (6 bases). In germline, CDR1 is MNHEY, CDR2 SVGAGI. This CDR3 region has 14 residues. Deletions cut 5 bases from V and 10 bases from J, with 20 bases between.

Details on this clone: Given a much more abundant clone one base away, this may be a read error. V usage is TRBV28 and J usage is TRBJ2-3; 9 nucleotides match TRBD1. CDR1 is MDHEN, CDR2 SYDVKM, per germline. J was trimmed by 1 base and V by 5 bases; bases with no gene match: 4. The CDR3 contains 15 residues. The CDR3: CASSDGTGRTDTQYF. DNA for the CDR3: TGTGCCAGCAGTGACGGGACAGGGCGCACAGATACGCAGTATTTT.

V usage is TRBV5-1 and J usage is TRBJ1-3; 7 bases map to TRBD1. CDR1 SGHRS and CDR2 YFSETQ come from the germline V gene. The CDR3 totals 16 residues. V was clipped by 4 bases and J by 0 bases; unmatched bases: 7. This CDR3 reads CASSPGGQNSGNTIYF. The CDR3 nucleotides are TGCGCCAGCAGCCCCGGGGGACAGAACTCTGGAAACACCATATATTTT.

The V and J genes are TRBV5-4 and TRBJ2-6; D uncertain. Between the trimmed V and J ends, which lost 2 bases and 0 bases, there was a span of 9 bases. The germline CDR1 and CDR2 sequences are SGHNT and YYREEE (reference sequence). The length of the CDR3 is 16 residues. CDR3 coding DNA: TGTGCCAGCAGCTTTCCCCCCCACTCTGGGGCCAACGTCCTGACTTTC. Protein sequence: CASSFPPHSGANVLTF.

The V and J genes are TRBV19 and TRBJ2-7; D is perhaps TRBD1 (5 bases). The germline CDR1 and CDR2 sequences are LNHDA and SQIVND (reference sequence). The CDR3 covers 11 residues. The V end lost 6 bases, the J end lost 7 bases, and 10 bases lay between the germline ends. CDR3 nucleotide sequence: TGTGCCAGTAGGTGGGGCCAGGAGCAGTACTTC. Amino acids: CASRWGQEQYF.

The rearrangement uses TRBV6-5 and TRBJ2-7, with 10 nucleotides matching TRBD2. Germline trimming cut 0 bases from V and 4 bases from J; bases unmatched to any gene: 6. Germline CDR1 MNHEY, CDR2 SVGAGI. The CDR3 sequence is 16 residues long. CDR3: CASSYSPGLALYEQYF. In DNA form, the CDR3 reads TGTGCCAGCAGTTACTCCCCGGGACTAGCGCTTTACGAGCAGTACTTC.

This clone has only one observation. The J gene is TRBJ2-5, the V gene TRBV25-1, with TRBD1 as a possible D gene (5 bases). V shed 3 bases and J shed 5 bases, with 16 bases lying between them. CDR3 size: 15 residues. Germline CDR1 is MGHDK and CDR2 is SYGVNS. The CDR3 DNA reads TGTGCCAGCAGTGACCTTCTAGGGGCTGAGGAGACCCAGTACTTC. Translation: CASSDLLGAEETQYF.

In this sample, this clone turned up a few times. This chain joins TRBV2 and TRBJ2-1; 8 nucleotides agree with TRBD2. The germline gives CDR1 SNHLY, CDR2 FYNNEI. V trimming: 4 bases; J trimming: 9 bases; junction bases outside the gene matches: 11. The CDR3 has 15 residues. The CDR3, as DNA: TGTGCCAGCAGTGCCGGGACTAGTGGGGCCACTGAGCAGTTCTTC. Amino acids: CASSAGTSGATEQFF. Full variable domain (missing parts from reference TRBV2 and TRBJ2-1): EPEVTQTPSHQVTQMGQEVILRCVPISNHLYFYWYRQILGQKVEFLVSFYNNEISEKSEIFDDQFSVERPDGSNFTLKIRSTKLEDSAMYFCASSAGTSGATEQFFGPGTRLTVL.

This rearrangement joins TRBV27 to TRBJ2-7; D possibly corresponds to TRBD2 (6 bases). Germline CDR1 MNHEY, CDR2 SMNVEV (reference sequence). CDR3 length: 15 amino acids. V lost 4 bases, J lost 1 base, and 14 bases lay in between. This CDR3 is CASSWDLLSSYEQYF. The CDR3, as DNA: TGTGCCAGCAGTTGGGACTTGCTTAGTTCCTACGAGCAGTACTTC.

For the CDR3, the DNA is TGTGCCAGCAGCTTGTCTAGCGGAAAAGAGACCCAGTACTTC. Translating gives CASSLSSGKETQYF. This sequence joins TRBV5-4 and TRBJ2-5; 7 bases fit TRBD2. Germline values: CDR1 SGHNT, CDR2 YYREEE (reference sequence). Trimming took 1 base from V and 3 from J; bases not matched to a gene: 3. The CDR3 runs to 14 residues.

V and J are TRBV11-2 and TRBJ1-1; TRBD1 agrees at 8 bases. The V and J ends lost 3 bases and 7 bases, in that order; junction bases with no gene match: 7. Germline CDR1 reads SGHAT; CDR2 reads FQNNGV. The length of the CDR3 is 14 residues. The CDR3 DNA sequence: TGTGCCAGCAGCTTCGGGCAGGGGGCTCGTGAAGCTTTCTTT. Amino acids: CASSFGQGAREAFF.

This clone was recorded at least ten times. This chain links TRBV7-6 with TRBJ1-1, with a tentative D call TRBD1 (5 bases). Trimming took 3 bases from V and 1 from J, leaving 6 bases between them. The CDR3 covers 13 residues. The V gene's germline CDR1 is SGHVS and CDR2 FNYEAQ. The CDR3 loop is CASSLDKNTEAFF. The CDR3 nucleotides are TGTGCCAGCAGCTTGGACAAGAACACTGAAGCTTTCTTT.

The chain is built from TRBV4-1 and TRBJ2-3; no reliable D call. Trimming removed 3 bases at V and 6 bases at J, with 7 bases between. The CDR3 runs to 12 residues. The V gene's germline CDR1 is MGHRA and CDR2 YSYEKL. CDR3 sequence: CASSHLYDTQYF. DNA for the CDR3: TGCGCCAGCAGCCACTTGTACGATACGCAGTATTTT.

The chain is built from TRBV5-1 and TRBJ1-3; perhaps TRBD1 as D (5 bases). Deletions cut 1 base from V and 4 bases from J, with 9 bases between. The CDR3 runs 14 residues. CDR1 is SGHRS and CDR2 is YFSETQ in the germline V gene. The CDR3 reads CASSLYQGGNTIYF. The CDR3 DNA is TGCGCCAGCAGCTTGTACCAGGGCGGAAACACCATATATTTT.

This clone was counted between two and nine times. The chain combines TRBV7-3 with TRBJ2-6; D is unresolved. The V end lost 5 bases, the J end lost 2 bases, and 13 bases lay between the germline ends. Looked up from germline, CDR1 is SGHTA and CDR2 is FQGTGA. CDR3 length: 16 residues. CDR3 loop: CASSPSYEAGANVLTF. CDR3 in DNA: TGTGCCAGCAGCCCTTCATACGAAGCTGGGGCCAACGTCCTGACTTTC.

V gene TRBV4-2 combines with J gene TRBJ2-3; tentatively, D is TRBD2 (5 bases). V lost 5 bases and J 2 bases, leaving 11 bases between the germline ends. From germline, CDR1 is LGHNA and CDR2 YNFKEQ. This CDR3 region has 14 residues. CDR3 sequence: CASSWGVFTDTQYF. The CDR3 region has the DNA TGTGCCAGCAGCTGGGGAGTGTTCACAGATACGCAGTATTTT.

The V and J genes are TRBV7-7 and TRBJ2-2, with a weak D call TRBD2 (5 bases). The V gene lost 0 bases and the J gene lost 1 base, with 9 bases spanning the gap. This CDR3 is 16 amino acids long. Germline CDR1 reads SSHAT; CDR2 reads FNYEAQ (reference sequence). The DNA for the CDR3 is TGTGCCAGCAGCTTAGCTGGCGCGGGGAACACCGGGGAGCTGTTTTTT. Translated, it gives CASSLAGAGNTGELFF.

The rearrangement links TRBV11-2 to TRBJ1-3; D gene uncertain. Trimming cost V 1 base and J 0 bases, with 7 bases left between them. Germline V lookup: CDR1 SGHAT, CDR2 FQNNGV. This CDR3 contains 15 residues. The CDR3 nucleotides read TGTGCCAGCAGCTTAGGGCATCTCTCTGGAAACACCATATATTTT. This encodes CASSLGHLSGNTIYF.

The chain combines TRBV28 with TRBJ1-2; D not resolved. The germline V and J ends were trimmed by 1 base and 5 bases, with 17 bases remaining between them. The germline gives CDR1 MDHEN, CDR2 SYDVKM. There are 16 residues in the CDR3. The chain's CDR3 is CASSLLPRGNNYGYTF. CDR3 bases: TGTGCCAGCAGTTTATTACCCCGGGGAAATAATTATGGCTACACCTTC.

Details on this clone: The sample carries other DNA sequences with the same CDR3. The chain is built from TRBV15 and TRBJ2-4; 9 bases match TRBD1. The CDR3 runs to 15 residues. Looked up from germline, CDR1 is LNHNV and CDR2 is YYDKDF (reference sequence). V dropped 0 bases and J dropped 9; count of bases not matched to a gene: 6. The CDR3 here is CATSRDRDRVTIQYF. DNA of the CDR3: TGTGCCACCAGCAGAGATAGGGACAGGGTGACCATTCAGTACTTC.

The V and J genes are TRBV5-1 and TRBJ2-5; maybe TRBD1 (5 bases). This CDR3 has 18 residues. Germline CDR1 is SGHRS and CDR2 is YFSETQ. V was shortened by 2 bases and J by 4 bases, with 24 bases between the two germline ends. CDR3 sequence: CASSFRAPGQGRGETQYF. The DNA of the CDR3 is TGCGCCAGCAGCTTTAGGGCCCCGGGCCAGGGTCGAGGAGAGACCCAGTACTTC.

The genes are TRBV11-3 and TRBJ2-7, with no clear D. CDR1 and CDR2 (germline): SGHNT, YENEEA. V lost 5 bases, J lost 0 bases, and 11 bases lay in between. The CDR3 consists of 14 residues. CDR3 DNA sequence: TGTGCCAGCAGCCGTGGCACAGTCTCCTACGAGCAGTACTTC. It yields the protein CASSRGTVSYEQYF.